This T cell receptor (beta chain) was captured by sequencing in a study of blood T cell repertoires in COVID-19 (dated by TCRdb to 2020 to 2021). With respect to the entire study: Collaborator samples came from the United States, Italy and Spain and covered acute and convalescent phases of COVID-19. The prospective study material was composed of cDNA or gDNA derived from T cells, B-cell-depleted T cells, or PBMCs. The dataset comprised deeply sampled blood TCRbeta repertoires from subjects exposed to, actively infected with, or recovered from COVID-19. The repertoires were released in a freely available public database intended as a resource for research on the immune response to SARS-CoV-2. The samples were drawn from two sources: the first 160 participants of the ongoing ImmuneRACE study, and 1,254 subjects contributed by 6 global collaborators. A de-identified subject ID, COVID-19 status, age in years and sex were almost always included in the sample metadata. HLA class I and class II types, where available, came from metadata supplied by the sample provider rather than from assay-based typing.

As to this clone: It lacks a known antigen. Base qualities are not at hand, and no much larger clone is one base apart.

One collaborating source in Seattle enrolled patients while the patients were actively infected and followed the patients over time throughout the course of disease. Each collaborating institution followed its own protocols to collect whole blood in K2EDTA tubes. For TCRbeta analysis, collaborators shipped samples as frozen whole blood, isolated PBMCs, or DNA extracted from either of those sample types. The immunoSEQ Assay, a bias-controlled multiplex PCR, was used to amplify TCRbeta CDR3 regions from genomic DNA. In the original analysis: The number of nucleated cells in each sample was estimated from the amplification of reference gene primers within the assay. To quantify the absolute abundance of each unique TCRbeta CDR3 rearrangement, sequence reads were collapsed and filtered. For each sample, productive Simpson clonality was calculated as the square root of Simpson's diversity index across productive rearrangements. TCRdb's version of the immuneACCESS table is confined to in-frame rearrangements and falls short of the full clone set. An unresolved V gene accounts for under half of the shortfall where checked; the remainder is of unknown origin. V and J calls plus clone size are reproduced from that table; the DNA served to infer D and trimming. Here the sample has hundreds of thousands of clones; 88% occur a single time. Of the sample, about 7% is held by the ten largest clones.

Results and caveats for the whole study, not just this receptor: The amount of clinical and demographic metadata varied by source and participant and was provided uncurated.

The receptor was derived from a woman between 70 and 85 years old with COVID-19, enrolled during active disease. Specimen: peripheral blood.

Here is the DNA: TGCAGCTCGGGACAGGGGGCAGGCGAGCAGTACTTC. It codes for CSSGQGAGEQYF. The sequence joins TRBV29-1 to TRBJ2-7; 12 bases in the junction line up with TRBD1. V is trimmed back by 8 bases and J by 6 bases, and the junction contains 5 bases that no gene match accounts for. The germline V gene provides CDR1 SQVTM and CDR2 ANQGSEA. From the cysteine up to the phenylalanine, the CDR3 has a length of 12 residues. The only DNA kept is the CDR3, 36 bases in frame from the first base.